The clone carrying this T cell receptor beta chain showed up just once. The antigen remains undetermined. These donors were members of the roughly 120-subject validation cohort, a group separate from the roughly 670-subject first cohort. This sample was included in a study of cytomegalovirus exposure and HLA in healthy donors. Study details: The roughly 130 validation repertoires used the same platform as the approximately 700 first-cohort repertoires (as reported by a later analysis).

Generated by immunoSEQ multiplex PCR, the TCRdb table keeps only in-frame clones and is missing some. The table lists some 79,000 clones, around 94% of them singletons, with about 3.5% in the top ten. Study-wide results and caveats: A list of 164 TCR beta chains associated with cytomegalovirus was given. CMV antigen specificity of a few CMV-associated chains was confirmed in vitro.

Germline V CDR1 and CDR2: SGHAT, FQNNGV. The CDR3 runs to 14 residues. V dropped 5 bases and J dropped 11 bases, with 21 bases sitting between them. Sequenced material: PBMCs. The clonotype originates from a woman under 30 in good health and CMV-seropositive. The chain is built from TRBV11-2 and TRBJ1-1; weak D call: TRBD1 (5 bases). In DNA form, the CDR3 reads TGTGCCAGCAGCCCCCGAGAAGGGGTCCCCACGGCTTTCTTT. Translating it yields CASSPREGVPTAFF. Drawing the rest from reference TRBV11-2 and TRBJ1-1, the complete variable domain is EAGVAQSPRYKIIEKRQSVAFWCNPISGHATLYWYQQILGQGPKLLIQFQNNGVVDDSQLPKDRFSAERLKGVDSTLKIQPAKLEDSAVYLCASSPREGVPTAFFGQGTRLTVV.